What follows are 9 T cell receptor beta chains derived from one specimen sequenced in a study of T cells in localized non-small cell lung cancer. Profiling relied on immunoSEQ multiplex PCR, and the TCRdb table lists in-frame clones only, not all of them. The sample has more than 2,000 clones, 30% to 40% seen once; the top ten hold 8%. The sequencing used normal lung tissue next to the tumor, collected before any cancer treatment. The receptors shown here come from a man aged 35 to 69 with stage II lung adenocarcinoma.

About this clone: One end of the junction varies from germline; a read error may be responsible. V usage is TRBV19 and J usage is TRBJ1-1; D call uncertain. Per the germline V gene, CDR1 is LNHDA and CDR2 is SQIVND (reference sequence). The CDR3 extends over 15 amino acids. CDR3 nucleotides: TGTGCCAGTAGTAGCACCCGGACCGTGAATACTGAAGCTTTCTTT. The encoded protein is CASSSTRTVNTEAFF.

This chain uses TRBV18 with TRBJ2-1; possible D gene TRBD1, 6 bases. Germline values: CDR1 KGHSH, CDR2 LQKENI. V dropped 3 bases and J dropped 5 bases, with 14 bases sitting between them. The CDR3 runs 15 residues. The CDR3 loop is CASSPRAGANNEQFF. The CDR3 DNA reads TGTGCCAGCTCACCGAGGGCAGGGGCTAACAATGAGCAGTTCTTC.

V usage is TRBV7-5 and J usage is TRBJ2-3; whether TRBD1, the table's D call, matches the DNA was not checked. TRBV7-5 is recorded as a pseudogene. This CDR3 contains 15 residues. CDR3 nucleotides: TGTGCCAGCAGCTTAGGGGGGCAGGGAGTCGGTACGCAGTATTTT. Translated, it gives CASSLGGQGVGTQYF.

In its sample, this clone ranks as large. The chain couples TRBV28 to TRBJ2-7; tentative D call: TRBD1 (6 bases). The germline V gene has CDR1 MDHEN and CDR2 SYDVKM. Trimming took 4 bases from V and 2 from J, leaving 12 bases between them. This CDR3 is built from 14 residues. CDR3 in amino acids: CASSYGQLAYEQYF. The CDR3 DNA sequence: TGTGCCAGCAGTTACGGACAGCTAGCCTACGAGCAGTACTTC.

The genes are TRBV6-8 and TRBJ2-2, with 8 nucleotides matching TRBD1. The J segment lost 0 bases and the V segment lost 10 bases, leaving 7 bases of the junction unmatched. This CDR3 has 15 amino acids. In germline, CDR1 is MNHGY, CDR2 SAAAGT. CDR3 nucleotide sequence: TGTGCCATCAGCGGACAGGGAACGAACACCGGGGAGCTGTTTTTT. It specifies CAISGQGTNTGELFF.

The table lists this clone with a few counts. This chain connects TRBV6-8 to TRBJ2-2; D might be TRBD1 (5 bases). The CDR3 has 15 amino acids. The germline V gene encodes CDR1 MNHGY and CDR2 SAAAGT. V was clipped by 2 bases and J by 1 base, with 8 bases between them. The CDR3 is CASSYKRGNTGELFF. In DNA, the CDR3 is TGTGCCAGCAGTTACAAAAGGGGGAACACCGGGGAGCTGTTTTTT.

V is TRBV28 and J is TRBJ1-1; unclear D gene. Germline loops: CDR1 MDHEN, CDR2 SYDVKM. The CDR3 consists of 13 residues. The germline V and J ends were trimmed by 7 bases and 1 base, with 10 bases remaining between them. The CDR3 nucleotides are TGTGCCAGCACCGTTACCACGAACACTGAAGCTTTCTTT. Amino acid sequence: CASTVTTNTEAFF. The whole variable domain, remainder taken from reference TRBV28 and TRBJ1-1, is DVKVTQSSRYLVKRTGEKVFLECVQDMDHENMFWYRQDPGLGLRLIYFSYDVKMKEKGDIPEGYSVSREKKERFSLILESASTNQTSMYLCASTVTTNTEAFFGQGTRLTVV.

This clone was seen a handful of times. CDR3 in amino acids: CASRFRTGGYTF. CDR3 coding DNA: TGTGCCAGCCGTTTTAGAACGGGAGGCTACACCTTC. The chain is built from TRBV9 and TRBJ1-2; D gene unclear. CDR3 length equals 12 residues. V dropped 7 bases and J dropped 8 bases, with 15 bases sitting between them. Germline lookup yields CDR1 SGDLS and CDR2 YYNGEE.

The V gene is TRBV28, the J gene TRBJ1-2, with 12 bases lining up with TRBD1. In germline, CDR1 is MDHEN, CDR2 SYDVKM. With V trimmed by 2 bases and J by 9 bases, 4 bases remained unmatched. The CDR3 runs to 14 residues. CDR3 sequence: CASSLGTGGGSYTF. For the CDR3, the DNA is TGTGCCAGCAGTTTAGGGACAGGGGGCGGAAGCTACACCTTC.